This is a list of T cell receptor beta chains from one sample in a study of patients and donors after allogeneic stem cell transplantation. MiXCR, run by TCRdb on the RT-PCR reads, gives a single entry per CDR3 protein. The sample lists 800,000 to 1,000,000 distinct CDR3 sequences, over 15% occurring once. Input material: blood, either unsorted or a sorted T cell fraction (not recorded which). These receptors originate from a human donor who was either an allogeneic HSCT recipient or a stem cell or donor lymphocyte infusion donor (not recorded which). It is not recorded whose cells these are; they may come from a transplant donor. Both conserved end residues are part of each CDR3. The order of the fields is clone size, D gene, J gene, V gene, CDR3 DNA, CDR3 protein. D genes are given only for firm matches. Clone size is stated in some rows and not others, as once, few, many or a class when expanded.

. TRBD2 TRBJ2-7 TRBV5-1 TGCGCCAGCAGCTGGATAGCGGGAGGGCCCTACGAGCAGTACTTC CASSWIAGGPYEQYF
. . TRBJ2-7 TRBV6-2/TRBV6-3 TGTGCCAGCACTTACTTTGGAGAGCAGTACTTC CASTYFGEQYF
. . TRBJ1-1 TRBV4-1 TGCGCCAGCAGCCCCTTCGACAGACTCACTGAAGCTTTCTTT CASSPFDRLTEAFF
. . TRBJ2-7 TRBV6-5 TGTGCCAGCAGTTACTCGGCAGGGCAAAGCTCCTACGAGCAGTACTTC CASSYSAGQSSYEQYF
. . TRBJ2-7 TRBV15 TGTGCCACCAGCAGAGATTCTCGCCGCCAGGCCTACGAGCAGTACTTC CATSRDSRRQAYEQYF
. TRBD1 TRBJ2-7 TRBV9 TGTGCCAGCAGCGTAGGAGGACAGGGCGGCCACGAGCAGTACTTC CASSVGGQGGHEQYF
. . TRBJ1-1 TRBV20-1 TGCAGTGCTAGAGTGGTGTCGAACACTGAAGCTTTCTTT CSARVVSNTEAFF
few . TRBJ1-1 TRBV5-1 TGCGCCAGCAGGGACCACACTGAAGCTTTCTTT CASRDHTEAFF
few . TRBJ2-6 TRBV6-5 TGTGCCAGCAGTTACCTCAGCCCCTCTGGGGCCAACGTCCTGACTTTC CASSYLSPSGANVLTF
few TRBD2 TRBJ2-1 TRBV5-1 TGCGCCAGCAGCTCGGCCCCTAGCGGGGACTACAATGAGCAGTTCTTC CASSSAPSGDYNEQFF
. . TRBJ1-4 TRBV5-1 TGCGCCAGCAGCGAGGACAGTTATAATGAAAAACTGTTTTTT CASSEDSYNEKLFF
few . TRBJ2-4 TRBV12-3/TRBV12-4 TGTGCCAGCAGTCCCGGGACGGTCCTAGCCAAAAACATTCAGTACTTC CASSPGTVLAKNIQYF
many . TRBJ2-1 TRBV5-1 TGTGCCAGCAGCCTCAGGGGGGGGCCCAACAATGAGCAGTTCTTC CASSLRGGPNNEQFF
few . TRBJ1-3 TRBV7-6 TGTGCCAGCAGCTTAGTCCTACAGGGAGGTGCTGGAAACACCATATATTTT CASSLVLQGGAGNTIYF
. TRBD1 TRBJ1-2 TRBV20-1 TGCAGTGCTAGCGCCACAGGGGTCTATGGCTACACCTTC CSASATGVYGYTF
. . TRBJ2-2 TRBV7-9 TGTGCCAGCAGCTCCCAACCGAACACCGGGGAGCTGTTTTTT CASSSQPNTGELFF
. TRBD1 TRBJ2-7 TRBV18 TGTGCCAGCTCACCACGAGACAGGGGAATGGAGCAGTACTTC CASSPRDRGMEQYF
. . TRBJ1-2 TRBV29-1 TGCAGCGTTGGAGGAGAGACAAATGGCTACACCTTC CSVGGETNGYTF
. . TRBJ1-6 TRBV11-3 TGTGCCAGCAGCCCAGGGTCCACCTTGACCCTCCACTTT CASSPGSTLTLHF
. TRBD1 TRBJ2-1 TRBV6-2/TRBV6-3 TGTGCCATTTCTGGACAGGGGGCGCGTGATGAGCAGTTCTTC CAISGQGARDEQFF
. . TRBJ1-2 TRBV27 TGTGCCAGCAGGAGTCCTCTGTGGGGCTACACCTTC CASRSPLWGYTF
. TRBD1 TRBJ2-7 TRBV30 TGTGCCCGAGAGGACAGGGGGACCTCCTACGAGCAGTACTTC CAREDRGTSYEQYF
few . TRBJ1-2 TRBV29-1 TGCAGCGTTGTTGGAGGCTACACCTTC CSVVGGYTF
. . TRBJ2-3 TRBV29-1 TGCAGCGTTGGGGTTTCTACAGATACGCAGTATTTT CSVGVSTDTQYF
few . TRBJ2-7 TRBV15 TGTGCCACCAGCAGAGATAGGGGCAGTGTCTCCTACGAGCAGTACTTC CATSRDRGSVSYEQYF
. . TRBJ2-5 TRBV5-1 TGCGCCAGCAGCCCCCAACCATACCCGCAAGAGACCCAGTACTTC CASSPQPYPQETQYF
. . TRBJ2-7 TRBV30 TGTGCCTGGAGGGGAACCGACAGAGGTAGGCAGTACTTC CAWRGTDRGRQYF
few TRBD1 TRBJ1-4 TRBV7-2 TGTGCCAGCAGCTTAGCGGGACAGGGCTCCGAAAAACTGTTTTTT CASSLAGQGSEKLFF
few TRBD2 TRBJ2-3 TRBV12-3/TRBV12-4 TGTGCCAGCAGCTCCCTAGCGGCGCTATTAACAGATACGCAGTATTTT CASSSLAALLTDTQYF
. . TRBJ2-3 TRBV30 TGTGCCTGGAGCTCCGGGACTGGCACAGATACGCAGTATTTT CAWSSGTGTDTQYF